The next 25 T cell receptor beta chains were all read from a single sample in a study of OX40 agonist ivuxolimab in advanced cancers. Produced via immunoSEQ multiplex PCR; TCRdb's table is partial and in-frame only. The sample lists about 28,000 clones, around 82% seen once, with roughly a sixth in the top ten. The sequenced sample was CD4+ or CD8+ T cells sorted from blood, obtained in a trial of the OX40 agonist ivuxolimab. These receptors were taken from an adult with an advanced solid tumor such as melanoma, head and neck, liver or kidney cancer.

By frequency in the sample, this clone is medium-sized. Written as DNA, the CDR3 is TGTGCCAGCAGCCAAGATCCTAGCGGGGGGGCCAATGAGCAGTTCTTC. It translates to CASSQDPSGGANEQFF. The chain couples TRBV4-2 to TRBJ2-1, with TRBD2 matching 12 bases. J was trimmed by 6 bases and V by 0 bases; bases with no gene match: 3. The CDR3 is 16 amino acids. The germline CDR1 and CDR2 sequences are LGHNA and YNFKEQ.

V gene TRBV19 combines with J gene TRBJ2-1; 12 bases agree with TRBD2. Germline V gene data show CDR1 as LNHDA and CDR2 as SQIVND (reference sequence). V trimming: 3 bases; J trimming: 1 base; junction bases outside the gene matches: 13. The CDR3 length is 20 residues. The CDR3 bases are TGTGCCAGTAGTATCGACGAGACTAGCGGGAGAGGTAGATCCTACAATGAGCAGTTCTTC. This translates into CASSIDETSGRGRSYNEQFF.

This chain links TRBV18 with TRBJ2-7; 9 nucleotides match TRBD1. V trimming: 3 bases; J trimming: 1 base; junction bases outside the gene matches: 7. Germline loops: CDR1 KGHSH, CDR2 LQKENI. This CDR3 contains 16 residues. CDR3 sequence reads: CASSPWDREDSYEQYF. The CDR3 DNA reads TGTGCCAGCTCACCGTGGGACAGGGAGGATTCCTACGAGCAGTACTTC.

J is TRBJ2-2 and V is TRBV5-1, with D unresolved. CDR1 and CDR2 (germline): SGHRS, YFSETQ. V lost 0 bases to trimming and J lost 7 bases, with 4 bases between them. This CDR3 has 12 amino acids. CDR3 coding DNA: TGCGCCAGCAGCTTGGTGGGCGGGGAGCTGTTTTTT. It yields the protein CASSLVGGELFF.

This rearrangement joins TRBV27 to TRBJ2-1; D gene uncertain. Trimming took 6 bases from V and 6 from J, leaving 21 bases between them. The CDR3 totals 16 residues. Germline CDR1 is MNHEY and CDR2 is SMNVEV (reference sequence). DNA of the CDR3: TGTGCCAGCAGCTCACCTATCAGTACGGGTTTCAATGAGCAGTTCTTC. This sequence encodes CASSSPISTGFNEQFF.

In its sample, this clone was seen a few times. This chain uses TRBV27 with TRBJ2-1; 13 bases are a match to TRBD2. The CDR3 has 22 amino acids. Germline assignment: CDR1 MNHEY and CDR2 SMNVEV (reference sequence). V dropped 2 bases and J dropped 4; count of bases not matched to a gene: 20. The DNA of the CDR3 is TGTGCCAGCAGTTTACCCCCCCTTCGGGGCTCCTGGACTAGCGGGGGATACAATGAGCAGTTCTTC. This sequence encodes CASSLPPLRGSWTSGGYNEQFF.

The rearrangement links TRBV6-6 to TRBJ2-1, with 11 bases matching TRBD1. CDR1 and CDR2 from the germline V gene are MNHNY and SVGAGI (reference sequence). With 2 bases clipped from V and 7 bases from J, the junction kept 7 bases outside the gene matches. There are 16 residues in the CDR3. Here the CDR3 DNA reads TGTGCCAGCAGTTACCCCGGGACAGGGGGAAGGAATGAGCAGTTCTTC. This encodes CASSYPGTGGRNEQFF.

The chain couples TRBV5-6 to TRBJ2-7, with D tentatively TRBD1 or TRBD2 (7 bases each). Germline V gives CDR1 SGHDT, CDR2 YYEEEE. Trimming shortened V by 7 bases and J by 5 bases, and 16 bases separated the two germline ends. The CDR3 extends over 13 amino acids. CDR3 residues: CASSRGGYHEQYF. In DNA form, the CDR3 reads TGTGCCAGCTCCAGGGGGGGGTACCACGAGCAGTACTTC.

The V call is TRBV2, the J call TRBJ1-4; D gene unclear. Trimming stripped 6 bases from V and 6 bases from J, with 11 bases between. This CDR3 is built from 13 residues. Looked up from germline, CDR1 is SNHLY and CDR2 is FYNNEI. The CDR3 DNA reads TGTGCCAGCAGCGAAAACAGTGATGAAAAACTGTTTTTT. Encoded protein: CASSENSDEKLFF.

A single count supports this clone. This chain connects TRBV4-3 to TRBJ1-1; TRBD1 aligns across 12 bases. With 3 bases clipped from V and 7 bases from J, the junction kept 3 bases outside the gene matches. This CDR3 spans 14 amino acids. Germline V gene sequence: CDR1 LGHNA, CDR2 YSLEER. The CDR3 DNA reads as TGCGCCAGCAGCCACGGGACAGGGGGCATTGAAGCTTTCTTT. It specifies CASSHGTGGIEAFF.

This chain joins TRBV6-5 and TRBJ2-1; D remains ambiguous. With 10 bases removed from V and 1 base from J, the gap between germline ends came to 11 bases. The germline gives CDR1 MNHEY, CDR2 SVGAGI. This CDR3 comprises 13 residues. CDR3 in DNA: TGTGCCACGTCGGACGGATCCTACAATGAGCAGTTCTTC. It specifies CATSDGSYNEQFF.

Note on this clone: The same CDR3 is also encoded by other DNA sequences in this sample. The chain has TRBV6-5 and TRBJ2-7; a possible D gene is TRBD1 (5 bases). The CDR3 is 15 residues long. V was cut by 0 bases and J by 2 bases, with 11 bases left in between. Germline lookup yields CDR1 MNHEY and CDR2 SVGAGI. CDR3 DNA sequence: TGTGCCAGCAGTTACTCTCTCGACAGCGCCTACGAGCAGTACTTC. Translating gives CASSYSLDSAYEQYF.

The chain uses TRBV19 and TRBJ1-6, with D perhaps matching TRBD1 (5 bases). There are 13 residues in the CDR3. V dropped 3 bases and J dropped 10 bases, with 10 bases sitting between them. Germline CDR1 and CDR2: LNHDA and SQIVND (reference sequence). The CDR3: CASSIQGLSPLHF. In DNA, the CDR3 is TGTGCCAGTAGTATCCAGGGTTTATCACCCCTCCACTTT.

The chain uses TRBV19 and TRBJ1-5; 7 bases align to TRBD1. J was trimmed by 2 bases and V by 7 bases; bases with no gene match: 5. The CDR3 is 14 amino acids. From germline, CDR1 is LNHDA and CDR2 SQIVND (reference sequence). CDR3 sequence reads: CASNDRVGNQPQHF. DNA for the CDR3: TGTGCCAGTAATGACAGGGTGGGCAATCAGCCCCAGCATTTT. The full variable domain, rest sourced from reference TRBV19 and TRBJ1-5, is DGGITQSPKYLFRKEGQNVTLSCEQNLNHDAMYWYRQDPGQGLRLIYYSQIVNDFQKGDIAEGYSVSREKKESFPLTVTSAQKNPTAFYLCASNDRVGNQPQHFGDGTRLSIL.

The gene calls are TRBV19 and TRBJ2-5, with TRBD2 as a possible D gene (5 bases). Trimming took 5 bases from V and 5 from J, leaving 15 bases between them. The CDR3 contains 14 residues. Per the germline V gene, CDR1 is LNHDA and CDR2 is SQIVND (reference sequence). Here the CDR3 reads CASSLRGRAETQYF. CDR3 bases: TGTGCCAGTAGTCTCCGGGGTCGGGCGGAGACCCAGTACTTC.

CDR3 sequence (DNA): TGTGCCAGCCGCCCAGGGGGCGAAAACACTGAAGCTTTCTTT. Protein: CASRPGGENTEAFF. The gene calls are TRBV19 and TRBJ1-1, with TRBD1 matching over 8 bases. Trimming at V came to 9 bases and at J to 2 bases, leaving 8 bases not matched to a gene. CDR3 length equals 14 residues. The germline gives CDR1 LNHDA, CDR2 SQIVND (reference sequence).

The table lists this clone with a count of one. V usage is TRBV9 and J usage is TRBJ1-1, with D hard to call. Germline V gene lookup returns CDR1 SGDLS and CDR2 YYNGEE. V was clipped by 4 bases and J by 1 base, with 14 bases between them. The CDR3 spans 15 residues. CDR3 amino acids: CASSSSVGSNTEAFF. CDR3 in DNA: TGTGCCAGCAGCTCGAGCGTGGGCTCGAACACTGAAGCTTTCTTT.

Only one count was recorded for this clone. This chain links TRBV6-5 with TRBJ1-2; D gene ambiguous. This CDR3 region has 15 residues. Per germline, CDR1 MNHEY and CDR2 SVGAGI. Trimming left V 4 bases short and J 0 bases short, with 12 bases between. In nucleotides, the CDR3 is TGTGCCAGCAGTTCCCCCCGGGAAACTAACTATGGCTACACCTTC. Its protein product is CASSSPRETNYGYTF.

The V call is TRBV7-6, the J call TRBJ2-1; no clear D. Per the germline V gene, CDR1 is SGHVS and CDR2 is FNYEAQ. The V end lost 0 bases, the J end lost 0 bases, and 18 bases lay between the germline ends. The CDR3 length is 19 residues. The CDR3 spells CASSLAGPAGLSSYNEQFF. The CDR3, as DNA: TGTGCCAGCAGCTTAGCGGGCCCCGCCGGGCTAAGCTCCTACAATGAGCAGTTCTTC.

The chain links TRBV5-1 to TRBJ2-5, with D perhaps being TRBD1 or TRBD2 (5 bases each). The CDR3 has 15 residues. V was shortened by 4 bases and J by 3 bases, with 16 bases between the two germline ends. The V gene's germline CDR1 is SGHRS and CDR2 YFSETQ. CDR3 loop: CASSPGTVLEETQYF. CDR3 sequence (DNA): TGCGCCAGCAGCCCCGGGACGGTCCTCGAAGAGACCCAGTACTTC.

The chain carries TRBV5-1 and TRBJ2-5; 7 bases align to TRBD1. Germline V gives CDR1 SGHRS, CDR2 YFSETQ. V shed 0 bases and J 2 bases; nucleotides not matched to a gene: 4. CDR3 size: 15 residues. DNA of the CDR3: TGCGCCAGCAGCTTGGTTGGGACAGAGCAAGAGACCCAGTACTTC. It yields the protein CASSLVGTEQETQYF.

The CDR3 DNA sequence: TGCGCCAGCAGCTTGCCCTCGGGCGTTTGGGTTAACTATGGCTACACCTTC. Protein: CASSLPSGVWVNYGYTF. V and J are TRBV5-1 and TRBJ1-2; D uncertain. Between the trimmed V and J ends, which lost 1 base and 1 base, there was a span of 17 bases. The CDR3 consists of 17 residues. Germline V gene data show CDR1 as SGHRS and CDR2 as YFSETQ.

This clone was seen only a few times. J is TRBJ1-1 and V is TRBV7-9; a weak D match, TRBD1 (5 bases). Trimming pared 5 bases from V and 1 base from J, leaving 8 bases between. The CDR3 is 13 residues long. The V gene's germline CDR1 is SEHNR and CDR2 FQNEAQ (reference sequence). The CDR3 nucleotides read TGTGCCAGCAGCCTAGGACAGAACACTGAAGCTTTCTTT. Translation: CASSLGQNTEAFF.

The chain has TRBV13 and TRBJ1-5, with unresolved D. This CDR3 is built from 15 residues. Between the trimmed V and J ends, which lost 0 bases and 4 bases, there was a span of 10 bases. Germline V gene data show CDR1 as PRHDT and CDR2 as FYEKMQ (reference sequence). CDR3 loop: CASSLGGRQNQPQHF. The CDR3 coding sequence is TGTGCCAGCAGCTTAGGGGGTCGTCAAAATCAGCCCCAGCATTTT.

V is TRBV19 and J is TRBJ2-1, with D perhaps matching TRBD2 (5 bases). There are 13 residues in the CDR3. Between the trimmed V and J ends, which lost 4 bases and 13 bases, there was a span of 17 bases. Per the germline V gene, CDR1 is LNHDA and CDR2 is SQIVND (reference sequence). DNA of the CDR3: TGTGCCAGTAGTACTACTAGTCTCGGTTTTCAGTTCTTC. It is translated as CASSTTSLGFQFF. Looking up the rest from reference TRBV19 and TRBJ2-1 gives the full variable domain: DGGITQSPKYLFRKEGQNVTLSCEQNLNHDAMYWYRQDPGQGLRLIYYSQIVNDFQKGDIAEGYSVSREKKESFPLTVTSAQKNPTAFYLCASSTTSLGFQFFGPGTRLTVL.